A single sample is the source of the 6 T cell receptor beta chains below, sequenced in a study of T cells after yellow fever vaccination (dated by TCRdb to about 2019). Library method: 5' RACE. Reads for this sample came from an Illumina NovaSeq 6000. In-frame beta chains were kept once TCRdb had trimmed the public reads at Q25 with fastp and called clones with MiXCR. Records with the same CDR3 protein are collapsed into one entry carrying the most frequent genes and DNA. The sample profile shows roughly 320,000 distinct CDR3 sequences; about 10% of them were found once. Jointly, the top ten make up 2.5% to 4% of the sample. The sample's treatment or condition, from its label and the paper: live attenuated yellow fever vaccine strain. The sequences come from CD4+ T cells sorted from PBMCs, collected 45 days after the yellow fever booster vaccination. These TCRs come from a man between 18 and 35 years old who received the YFV17D yellow fever vaccine.

This clonotype was counted a few times. The CDR3 bases are TGTGCCAGCAGCTCTGTTGGTTTGTCCGGGGAGCTGTTTTTT. This sequence encodes CASSSVGLSGELFF. This chain uses TRBV7-2 with TRBJ2-2; D call uncertain. The length of the CDR3 is 14 residues. Trimming removed 4 bases from V and 6 bases from J, with 12 bases in between. Germline V gives CDR1 SGHTA, CDR2 FQGNSA.

The rearrangement joins TRBV12-5 to TRBJ2-7; D is uncertain. Trimming stripped 5 bases from V and 3 bases from J, with 11 bases between. The CDR3 sequence is 13 residues long. Germline CDR1 is LGHNT and CDR2 is FRNRAP. CDR3 protein: CASGLSEFYEQYF. Here the CDR3 DNA reads TGTGCTAGTGGTCTGTCAGAGTTCTACGAGCAGTACTTC. Using reference TRBV12-5 and TRBJ2-7 for the parts outside the CDR3, the full variable domain is DARVTQTPRHKVTEMGQEVTMRCQPILGHNTVFWYRQTMMQGLELLAYFRNRAPLDDSGMPKDRFSAEMPDATLATLKIQPSEPRDSAVYFCASGLSEFYEQYFGPGTRLTVT.

This clonotype was seen a handful of times. The chain uses TRBV28 and TRBJ2-5; TRBD2 matches 10 bases. CDR3 length equals 15 residues. Germline trimming cut 8 bases from V and 0 bases from J; bases unmatched to any gene: 6. Germline CDR1 reads MDHEN; CDR2 reads SYDVKM. The CDR3 is CASLSGGANQETQYF. For the CDR3, the DNA is TGTGCCAGCCTAAGCGGGGGGGCCAACCAAGAGACCCAGTACTTC.

This clonotype was observed a few times. The J gene is TRBJ1-2, the V gene TRBV14, with unresolved D. Germline V gene sequence: CDR1 SGHDN, CDR2 FVKESK. This CDR3 has 12 amino acids. V was trimmed by 1 base and J by 8 bases, leaving 8 bases between them. This CDR3 is CASSQAARGYTF. As DNA, the CDR3 is TGTGCCAGCAGCCAAGCGGCACGGGGCTACACCTTC.

The chain has TRBV12-3 or TRBV12-4 and TRBJ2-3, with 7 bases fitting TRBD1. The CDR3 is 15 residues long. V lost 5 bases to trimming and J lost 2 bases; unmatched junction nucleotides: 7. The CDR3 loop is CASSPSGGYTDTQYF. CDR3 DNA: TGTGCCAGCAGTCCCTCAGGGGGATACACAGATACGCAGTATTTT.

This clonotype was seen many times. The rearrangement links TRBV5-1 to TRBJ2-1, with TRBD2 as a possible D gene (6 bases). Germline assignment: CDR1 SGHRS and CDR2 YFSETQ. The CDR3 totals 13 residues. The V end was cut by 2 bases, the J end by 5 bases, with 8 bases between. The CDR3 spells CASSFGGDNEQFF. The DNA for the CDR3 is TGCGCCAGCAGCTTTGGCGGGGACAATGAGCAGTTCTTC.